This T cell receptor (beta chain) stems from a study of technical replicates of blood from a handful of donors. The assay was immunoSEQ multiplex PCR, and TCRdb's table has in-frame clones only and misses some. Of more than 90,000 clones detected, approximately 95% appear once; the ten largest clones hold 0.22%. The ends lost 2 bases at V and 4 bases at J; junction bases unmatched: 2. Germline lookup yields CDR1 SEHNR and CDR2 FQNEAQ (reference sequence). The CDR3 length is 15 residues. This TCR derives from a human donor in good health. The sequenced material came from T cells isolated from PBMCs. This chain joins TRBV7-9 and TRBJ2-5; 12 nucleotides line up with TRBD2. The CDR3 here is CASSLRTSGAETQYF. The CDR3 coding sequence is TGTGCCAGCAGCTTACGGACTAGCGGGGCAGAGACCCAGTACTTC.